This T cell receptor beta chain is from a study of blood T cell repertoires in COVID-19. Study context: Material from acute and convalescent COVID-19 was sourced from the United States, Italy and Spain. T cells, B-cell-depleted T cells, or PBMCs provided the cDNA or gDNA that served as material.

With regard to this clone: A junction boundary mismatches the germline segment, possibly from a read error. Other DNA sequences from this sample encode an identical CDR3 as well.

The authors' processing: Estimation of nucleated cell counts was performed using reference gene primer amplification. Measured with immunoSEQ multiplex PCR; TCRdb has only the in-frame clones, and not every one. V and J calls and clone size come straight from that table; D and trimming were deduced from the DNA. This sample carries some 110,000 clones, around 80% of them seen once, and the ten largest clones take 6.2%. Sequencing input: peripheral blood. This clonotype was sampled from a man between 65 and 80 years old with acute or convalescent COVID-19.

The CDR3 is CASSEAAVSNQPQHF. The CDR3 bases are TGCGCCAGCAGTGAAGCGGCAGTTAGCAATCAGCCTCAGCATTTT. The chain couples TRBV10-2 to TRBJ1-5; D gene unclear. Germline lookup yields CDR1 WSHSY and CDR2 SAAADI. The CDR3 is 15 residues long.